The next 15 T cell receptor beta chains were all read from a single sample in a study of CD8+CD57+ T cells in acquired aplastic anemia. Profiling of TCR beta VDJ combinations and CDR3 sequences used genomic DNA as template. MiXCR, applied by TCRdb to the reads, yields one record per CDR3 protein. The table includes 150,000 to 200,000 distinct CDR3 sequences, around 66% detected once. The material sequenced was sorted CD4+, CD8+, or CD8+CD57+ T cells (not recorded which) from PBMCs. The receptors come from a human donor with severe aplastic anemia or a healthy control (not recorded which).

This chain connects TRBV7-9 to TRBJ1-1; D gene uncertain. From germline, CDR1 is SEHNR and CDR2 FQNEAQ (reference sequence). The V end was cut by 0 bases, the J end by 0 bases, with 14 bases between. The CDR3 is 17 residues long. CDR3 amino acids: CASSLAKSSDMNTEAFF. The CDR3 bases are TGTGCCAGCAGCTTAGCCAAAAGCAGTGACATGAACACTGAAGCTTTCTTT.

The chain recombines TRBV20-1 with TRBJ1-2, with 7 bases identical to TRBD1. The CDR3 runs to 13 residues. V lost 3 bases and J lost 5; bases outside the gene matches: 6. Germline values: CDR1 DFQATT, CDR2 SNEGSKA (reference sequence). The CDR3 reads CSASSRGGYGYTF. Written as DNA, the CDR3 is TGCAGTGCTAGCAGCAGGGGGGGTTATGGCTACACCTTC.

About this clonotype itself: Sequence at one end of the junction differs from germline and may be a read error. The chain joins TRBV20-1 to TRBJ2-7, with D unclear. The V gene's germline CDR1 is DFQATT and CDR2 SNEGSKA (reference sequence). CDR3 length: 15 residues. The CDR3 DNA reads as TGCAGCACCCCCCGAGAGGCCAGACGTAATTACGATCAGTACTTC. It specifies CSTPREARRNYDQYF.

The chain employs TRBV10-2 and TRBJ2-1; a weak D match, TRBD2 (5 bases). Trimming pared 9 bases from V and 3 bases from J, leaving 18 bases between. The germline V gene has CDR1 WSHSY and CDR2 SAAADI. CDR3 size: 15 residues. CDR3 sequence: CASLPTSGGYNEQFF. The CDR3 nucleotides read TGCGCCAGTTTACCGACCAGTGGAGGCTACAATGAGCAGTTCTTC.

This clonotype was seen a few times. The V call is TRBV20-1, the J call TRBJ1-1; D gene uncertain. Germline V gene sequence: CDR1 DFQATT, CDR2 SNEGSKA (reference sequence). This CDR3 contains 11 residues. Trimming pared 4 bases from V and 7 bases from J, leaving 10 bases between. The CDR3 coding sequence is TGCAGTGCTAATGATCTTCGTGAAGCTTTCTTT. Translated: CSANDLREAFF.

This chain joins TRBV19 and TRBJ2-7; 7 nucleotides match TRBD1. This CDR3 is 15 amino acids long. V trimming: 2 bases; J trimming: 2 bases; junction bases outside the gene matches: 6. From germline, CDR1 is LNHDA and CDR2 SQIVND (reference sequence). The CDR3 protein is CASSIQDRNPYEQYF. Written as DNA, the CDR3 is TGTGCCAGTAGTATACAGGACAGGAATCCCTACGAGCAGTACTTC.

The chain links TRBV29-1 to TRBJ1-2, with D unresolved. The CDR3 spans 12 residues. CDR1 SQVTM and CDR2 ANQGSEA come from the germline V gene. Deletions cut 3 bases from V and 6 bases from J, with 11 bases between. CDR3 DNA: TGCAGCGTTGACGGGAGATTACATGGCTACACCTTC. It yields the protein CSVDGRLHGYTF.

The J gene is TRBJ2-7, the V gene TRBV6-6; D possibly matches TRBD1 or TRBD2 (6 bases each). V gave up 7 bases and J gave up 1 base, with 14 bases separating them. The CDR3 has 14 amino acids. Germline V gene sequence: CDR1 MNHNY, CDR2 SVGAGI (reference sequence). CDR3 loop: CASIPGGGSYEQYF. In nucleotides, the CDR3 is TGTGCCAGCATCCCCGGGGGCGGATCCTACGAGCAGTACTTC.

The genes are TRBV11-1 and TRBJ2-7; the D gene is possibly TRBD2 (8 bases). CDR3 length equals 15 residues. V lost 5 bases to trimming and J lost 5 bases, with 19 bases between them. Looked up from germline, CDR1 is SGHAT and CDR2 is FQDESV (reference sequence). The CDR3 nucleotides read TGTGCCAGCAGCCTCCCGGGAGGGGGCTTGGACGAGCAGTACTTC. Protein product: CASSLPGGGLDEQYF. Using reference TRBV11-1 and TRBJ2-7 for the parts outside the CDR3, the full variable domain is EAEVAQSPRYKITEKSQAVAFWCDPISGHATLYWYRQILGQGPELLVQFQDESVVDDSQLPKDRFSAERLKGVDSTLKIQPAELGDSAMYLCASSLPGGGLDEQYFGPGTRLTVT.

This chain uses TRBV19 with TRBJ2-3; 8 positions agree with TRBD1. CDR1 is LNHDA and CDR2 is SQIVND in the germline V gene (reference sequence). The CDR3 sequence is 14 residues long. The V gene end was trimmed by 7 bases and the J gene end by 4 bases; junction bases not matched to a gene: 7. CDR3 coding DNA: TGTGCCAGTATTGACAGGGGAGTTGCAGATACGCAGTATTTT. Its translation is CASIDRGVADTQYF.

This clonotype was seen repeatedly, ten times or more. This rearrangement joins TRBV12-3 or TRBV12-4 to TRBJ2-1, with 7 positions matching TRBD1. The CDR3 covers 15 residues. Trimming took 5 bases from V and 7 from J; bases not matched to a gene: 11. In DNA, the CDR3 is TGTGCCAGCAGTCCCACGTGGACAGGATCGAATGAGCAGTTCTTC. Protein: CASSPTWTGSNEQFF.

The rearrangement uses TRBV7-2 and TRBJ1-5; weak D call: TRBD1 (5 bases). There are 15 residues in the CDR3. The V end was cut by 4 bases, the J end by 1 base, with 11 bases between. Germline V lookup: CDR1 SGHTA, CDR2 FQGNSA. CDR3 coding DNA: TGTGCCAGCAGCTCAGGGAGCTTAAGCAATCAGCCCCAGCATTTT. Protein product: CASSSGSLSNQPQHF.

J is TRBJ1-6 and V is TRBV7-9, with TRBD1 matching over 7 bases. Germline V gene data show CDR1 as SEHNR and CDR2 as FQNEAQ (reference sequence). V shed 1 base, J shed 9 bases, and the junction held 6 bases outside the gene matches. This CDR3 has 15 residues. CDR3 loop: CASSLVQGVGSPLHF. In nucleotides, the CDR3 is TGTGCCAGCAGCTTAGTGCAGGGGGTCGGTTCACCCCTCCACTTT.

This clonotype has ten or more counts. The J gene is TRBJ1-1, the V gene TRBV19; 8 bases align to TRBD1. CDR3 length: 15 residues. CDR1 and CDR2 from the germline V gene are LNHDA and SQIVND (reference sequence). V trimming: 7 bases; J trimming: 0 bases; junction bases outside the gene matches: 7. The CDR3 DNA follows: TGTGCCAGTATGTATTTACAGGGGGTGAACACTGAAGCTTTCTTT. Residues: CASMYLQGVNTEAFF.

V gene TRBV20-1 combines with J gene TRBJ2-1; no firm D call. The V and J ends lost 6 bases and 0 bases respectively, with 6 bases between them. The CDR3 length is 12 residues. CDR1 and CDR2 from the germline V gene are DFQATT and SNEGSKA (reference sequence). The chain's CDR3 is CSAKPSYNEQFF. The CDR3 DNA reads TGCAGTGCAAAGCCCTCCTACAATGAGCAGTTCTTC.